This note documents a single T cell receptor beta chain sequence. The sample comes from a study of glioma-infiltrating T cells. TCR alpha and beta CDR3 regions were amplified from RNA using iRepertoire nested multiplex PCR. TCRdb used MiXCR to reprocess the multiplex PCR reads, holding one entry per CDR3 protein. Here the sample spans about 130,000 distinct CDR3 sequences, 20% to 25% being singletons. CDR3 size: 14 residues. Between the trimmed V and J ends, which lost 1 base and 6 bases, there was a span of 11 bases. From germline, CDR1 is SGHNT and CDR2 YENEEA. The TCR originated in a human donor with low-grade glioma or glioblastoma, undergoing nonglioma brain surgery, or in good health (not recorded which). Sequencing was done on a sample of glioma tissue, nonneoplastic brain tissue, or PBMCs (not recorded which). The rearrangement links TRBV11-3 to TRBJ2-3; D may match TRBD1 or TRBD2 (5 bases each). The DNA of the CDR3 is TGTGCCAGCAGCTTAGGGGGACCTGCGGATACGCAGTATTTT. Protein product: CASSLGGPADTQYF.